The clone carrying this T cell receptor (beta chain) was seen just once. The planned depth of sequencing spanned 1 in 200,000 to 1 in 1 million T cells. TCRdb's copy holds only in-frame clones and misses some; the assay was immunoSEQ multiplex PCR. This sample has around 330,000 clones, with roughly two thirds found just once. V lost 0 bases and J lost 3, with 9 bases in between. Germline V gene lookup returns CDR1 MNHEY and CDR2 SMNVEV (reference sequence). This CDR3 region has 15 residues. This specimen comes from a study of cytotoxic CD8 clonotypes in ibrutinib-treated CLL. Study-level background: Collecting the response samples happened after a median around twelve months of treatment, with a range of 6 to 36.

The TCR originated in a human donor with chronic lymphocytic leukemia. The chain is built from TRBV27 and TRBJ1-5; D remains ambiguous. Sequencing used PBMCs, obtained after 36 months of ibrutinib treatment. The CDR3 DNA follows: TGTGCCAGCAGTTTATCTTCAGGTTTCAATCAGCCCCAGCATTTT. Translation gives CASSLSSGFNQPQHF.